These 11 T cell receptor beta chains were sequenced from one sample in a study of identical twins (TCRdb year 2016). The library was obtained by 5' RACE. The listed sequencing device is Illumina HiSeq 2000. TCRdb ran its own pipeline on the public reads, namely fastp trimming at Q25 and MiXCR clone calling, and kept in-frame beta chains. A single entry per CDR3 protein holds the most common genes and DNA from its merged rows. The sample table contains about 530,000 distinct CDR3 sequences; only one count was recorded for 20% to 25% of them. Jointly, the top ten make up 0.48% of the sample. Another study also made use of these data, one on yellow fever vaccine responses in identical twins.

The sequenced material came from CD4+ T cells sorted from blood. These receptors were obtained from a woman aged 18-29 years in good health.

Of note for this clonotype: A read error may account for a junction end that differs from germline. The chain links TRBV13 to TRBJ2-3, with D unclear. Germline V gene data show CDR1 as PRHDT and CDR2 as FYEKMQ (reference sequence). There are 16 residues in the CDR3. The CDR3 here is CASSLGKRTVTDTQYF. CDR3 DNA sequence: TGTGCCAGCAGCCTAGGAAAGCGAACAGTCACAGATACGCAGTATTTT.

The CDR3 region is CSARELAGNTGELFF. The CDR3 DNA reads TGCAGTGCTAGAGAGTTAGCGGGAAACACCGGGGAGCTGTTTTTT. This chain joins TRBV20-1 and TRBJ2-2; 8 bases align to TRBD2. In germline, CDR1 is DFQATT, CDR2 SNEGSKA (reference sequence). Trimming removed 0 bases from V and 2 bases from J; junction bases left unmatched: 2. The CDR3 runs 15 residues.

The chain recombines TRBV7-2 with TRBJ2-4, with D perhaps matching TRBD2 (5 bases). Looked up from germline, CDR1 is SGHTA and CDR2 is FQGNSA. This CDR3 has 15 amino acids. Trimming shortened V by 0 bases and J by 1 base, and 7 bases separated the two germline ends. CDR3 sequence: CASSLAWEAKNIQYF. The CDR3 DNA follows: TGTGCCAGCAGCTTAGCGTGGGAGGCCAAAAACATTCAGTACTTC.

This clonotype appeared a few times. The chain combines TRBV28 with TRBJ1-5; tentative D call: TRBD1 (6 bases). The length of the CDR3 is 15 residues. Germline lookup yields CDR1 MDHEN and CDR2 SYDVKM. Trimming shortened V by 6 bases and J by 6 bases, and 18 bases separated the two germline ends. Written as DNA, the CDR3 is TGTGCCAGCAGGCAATCAGGGGTGGTGAGTCAGCCCCAGCATTTT. Protein product: CASRQSGVVSQPQHF.

A few counts support this clonotype. The chain employs TRBV5-1 and TRBJ2-5; the match to TRBD1 covers 9 bases. After removal of 3 bases from V and 4 bases from J, the junction contained 13 bases not matched to a gene. Looked up from germline, CDR1 is SGHRS and CDR2 is YFSETQ. This CDR3 comprises 17 residues. The CDR3 DNA follows: TGCGCCAGCAGCTGGAGACTGAGGGACAGGGTGGGAGAGACCCAGTACTTC. Translation gives CASSWRLRDRVGETQYF. Based on the CDR3 plus reference TRBV5-1 and TRBJ2-5, the full variable domain is KAGVTQTPRYLIKTRGQQVTLSCSPISGHRSVSWYQQTPGQGLQFLFEYFSETQRNKGNFPGRFSGRQFSNSRSEMNVSTLELGDSALYLCASSWRLRDRVGETQYFGPGTRLLVL.

This chain connects TRBV19 to TRBJ2-3; 12 nucleotides agree with TRBD2. V dropped 5 bases and J dropped 5; count of bases not matched to a gene: 11. CDR3 length: 17 amino acids. From germline, CDR1 is LNHDA and CDR2 SQIVND (reference sequence). The CDR3 DNA reads TGTGCCAGTAGTTCCCCGGGACTAGCGGGTTCTAAAGATACGCAGTATTTT. The encoded protein is CASSSPGLAGSKDTQYF.

The chain carries TRBV12-3 or TRBV12-4 and TRBJ1-1; tentative D call: TRBD1 (5 bases). Trimming cost V 5 bases and J 1 base, with 17 bases left between them. The CDR3 contains 16 residues. The CDR3 DNA reads TGTGCCAGCAGTCAAAATCGGGGCCAGGGGAACACTGAAGCTTTCTTT. As protein: CASSQNRGQGNTEAFF.

This clonotype has a handful of counts. The genes are TRBV5-1 and TRBJ2-7; D is unclear. The germline gives CDR1 SGHRS, CDR2 YFSETQ. The ends were cut back, 0 bases at V and 0 bases at J, with 10 bases in the middle. This CDR3 is 15 amino acids long. The CDR3 region has the DNA TGCGCCAGCAGCTTGGCGGCGGCGCTCTCCTACGAGCAGTACTTC. The encoded protein is CASSLAAALSYEQYF.

In this sample, this clonotype turned up a few times. The chain recombines TRBV10-3 with TRBJ2-2; TRBD2 is a possible D gene (7 bases). V lost 10 bases and J 0 bases, leaving 18 bases between the germline ends. The CDR3 runs to 16 residues. CDR1 is ENHRY, CDR2 SYGVKD, per germline. The CDR3 is CATSQGGAPNTGELFF. The CDR3, as DNA: TGTGCCACCAGCCAAGGGGGGGCCCCGAACACCGGGGAGCTGTTTTTT.

The chain links TRBV3-1 to TRBJ2-5; TRBD1 aligns across 10 bases. V lost 4 bases and J lost 5; bases outside the gene matches: 10. There are 16 residues in the CDR3. The germline V gene has CDR1 LGHDT and CDR2 YNNKEL (reference sequence). The CDR3: CASSPSLTGGDETQYF. The CDR3 DNA reads as TGTGCCAGCAGCCCTTCTCTGACAGGGGGCGATGAGACCCAGTACTTC.

The chain joins TRBV20-1 to TRBJ2-5, with D possibly matching TRBD1 (5 bases). This CDR3 contains 12 residues. The V and J ends lost 0 bases and 9 bases respectively, with 11 bases between them. Germline V CDR1 and CDR2: DFQATT, SNEGSKA (reference sequence). The DNA for the CDR3 is TGCAGTGCTAGAGATGGGGCTTTGGCCCAGTACTTC. It translates to CSARDGALAQYF.